The clone carrying this T cell receptor beta chain was seen at least ten times. The antigen is undetermined. MiXCR was run by TCRdb on the reads, yielding one entry per CDR3 protein. The table lists around 130,000 distinct CDR3 sequences, roughly 9% of them singletons. The sample belongs to a study of T cell repertoires in cytomegalovirus infection. The overall study: A matching HLA type, together with CMV infection, was signaled by public TCR beta signatures.

CDR3 length equals 13 residues. The V end was cut by 2 bases, the J end by 10 bases, with 12 bases between. General study points: HLA-C-restricted, CMV-specific TCR beta clonotypes were dominant ex vivo.

The TCR comes from a human donor in good health (CMV status not recorded). Some clones in this sample may be carry-over from other donors' samples. This chain connects TRBV12-3 or TRBV12-4 to TRBJ2-1, with a weak D call TRBD1 (5 bases). The sequencing sample was made of PBMCs. CDR3 residues: CASSLKGVGEQFF. The CDR3 DNA sequence: TGTGCCAGCAGTTTAAAAGGGGTCGGAGAGCAGTTCTTC.